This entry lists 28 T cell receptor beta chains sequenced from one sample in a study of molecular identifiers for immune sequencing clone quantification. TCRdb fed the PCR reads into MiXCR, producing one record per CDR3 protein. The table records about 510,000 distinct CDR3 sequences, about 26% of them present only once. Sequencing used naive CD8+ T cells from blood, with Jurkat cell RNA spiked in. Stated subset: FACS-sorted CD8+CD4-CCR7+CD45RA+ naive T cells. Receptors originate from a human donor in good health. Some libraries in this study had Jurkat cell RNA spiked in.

The CDR3 here is CSASQGTLSYEQYF. For the CDR3, the DNA is TGCAGTGCTAGCCAGGGCACCCTCTCCTACGAGCAGTACTTC. This chain uses TRBV20-1 with TRBJ2-7; tentatively, D is TRBD1 (5 bases). CDR1 is DFQATT, CDR2 SNEGSKA, per germline (reference sequence). V dropped 3 bases and J dropped 0 bases, with 12 bases sitting between them. This CDR3 spans 14 amino acids.

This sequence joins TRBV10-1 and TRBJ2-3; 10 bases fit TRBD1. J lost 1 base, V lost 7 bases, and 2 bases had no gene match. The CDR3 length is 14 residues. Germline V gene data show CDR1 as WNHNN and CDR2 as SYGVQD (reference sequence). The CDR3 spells CASTGTGGTDTQYF. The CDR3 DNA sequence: TGCGCCAGCACAGGGACAGGGGGCACAGATACGCAGTATTTT.

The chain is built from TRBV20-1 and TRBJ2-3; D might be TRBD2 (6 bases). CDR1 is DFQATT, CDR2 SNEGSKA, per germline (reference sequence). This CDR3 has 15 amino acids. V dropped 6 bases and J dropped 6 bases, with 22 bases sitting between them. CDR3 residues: CSAHPWGGVGDTQYF. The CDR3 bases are TGCAGTGCACACCCCTGGGGCGGGGTGGGGGATACGCAGTATTTT.

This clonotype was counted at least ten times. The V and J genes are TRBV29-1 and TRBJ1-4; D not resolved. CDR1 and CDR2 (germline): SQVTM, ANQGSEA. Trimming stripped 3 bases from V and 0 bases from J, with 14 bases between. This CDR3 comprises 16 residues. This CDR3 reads CSVEPGLAATNEKLFF. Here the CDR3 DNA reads TGCAGCGTTGAGCCCGGGTTAGCTGCAACTAATGAAAAACTGTTTTTT. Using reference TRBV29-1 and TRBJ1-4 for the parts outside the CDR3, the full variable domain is SAVISQKPSRDICQRGTSLTIQCQVDSQVTMMFWYRQQPGQSLTLIATANQGSEATYESGFVIDKFPISRPNLTFSTLTVSNMSPEDSSIYLCSVEPGLAATNEKLFFGSGTQLSVL.

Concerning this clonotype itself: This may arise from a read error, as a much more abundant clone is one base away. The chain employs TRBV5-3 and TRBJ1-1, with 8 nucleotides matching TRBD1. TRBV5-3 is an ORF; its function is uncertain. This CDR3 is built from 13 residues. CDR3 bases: TGTGCCAGCAGCTCACAGGGGGGCACTGAAGCTTTCTTT. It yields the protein CASSSQGGTEAFF.

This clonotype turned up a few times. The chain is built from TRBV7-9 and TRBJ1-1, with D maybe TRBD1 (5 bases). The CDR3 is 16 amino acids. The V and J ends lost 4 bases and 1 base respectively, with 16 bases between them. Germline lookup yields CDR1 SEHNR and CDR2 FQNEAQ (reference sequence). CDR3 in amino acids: CASSSSEGTRNTEAFF. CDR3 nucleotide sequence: TGTGCCAGCAGCTCTAGTGAGGGGACCCGGAACACTGAAGCTTTCTTT.

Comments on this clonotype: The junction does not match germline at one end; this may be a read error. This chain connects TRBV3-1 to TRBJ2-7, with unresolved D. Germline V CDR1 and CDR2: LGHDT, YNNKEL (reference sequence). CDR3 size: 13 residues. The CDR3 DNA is TGTGCCAGCCGCCAAGGAGCATCCTACGAGCAGTACTTC. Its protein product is CASRQGASYEQYF.

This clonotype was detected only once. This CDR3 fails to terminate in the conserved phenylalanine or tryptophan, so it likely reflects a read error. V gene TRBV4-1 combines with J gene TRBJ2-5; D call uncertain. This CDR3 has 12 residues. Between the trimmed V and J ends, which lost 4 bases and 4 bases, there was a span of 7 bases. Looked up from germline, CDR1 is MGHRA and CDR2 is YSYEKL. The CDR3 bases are TGCGCCAGCAGCCTATTAGGAGAGACCCAGTACTCC. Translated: CASSLLGETQYS.

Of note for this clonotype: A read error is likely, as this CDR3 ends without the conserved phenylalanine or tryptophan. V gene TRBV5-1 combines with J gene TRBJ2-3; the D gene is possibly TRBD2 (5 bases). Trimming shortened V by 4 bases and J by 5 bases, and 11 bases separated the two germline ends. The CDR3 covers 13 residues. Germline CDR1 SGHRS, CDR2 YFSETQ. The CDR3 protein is CASSAGVIDTQYL. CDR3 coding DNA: TGCGCCAGCAGCGCCGGGGTCATAGATACGCAGTATCTT.

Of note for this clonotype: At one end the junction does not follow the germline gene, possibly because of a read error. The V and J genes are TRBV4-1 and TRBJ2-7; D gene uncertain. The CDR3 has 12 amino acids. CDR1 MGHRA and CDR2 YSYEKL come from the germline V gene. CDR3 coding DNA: TGCGCCCGCAGCCAAGACCCGCGCGAGCAGTACTTC. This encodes CARSQDPREQYF.

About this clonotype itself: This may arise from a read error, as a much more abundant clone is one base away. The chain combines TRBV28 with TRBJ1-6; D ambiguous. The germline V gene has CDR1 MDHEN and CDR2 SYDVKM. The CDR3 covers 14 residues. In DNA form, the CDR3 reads TGTGCCAGCAGTTTTTCCAACTATAATCCACCCCTCCACTTT. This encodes CASSFSNYNPPLHF.

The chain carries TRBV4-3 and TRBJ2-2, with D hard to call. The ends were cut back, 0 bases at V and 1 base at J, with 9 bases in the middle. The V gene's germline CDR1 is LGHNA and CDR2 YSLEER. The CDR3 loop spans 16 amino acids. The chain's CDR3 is CASSQDRAENTGELFF. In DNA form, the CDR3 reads TGCGCCAGCAGCCAAGACCGGGCGGAGAACACCGGGGAGCTGTTTTTT.

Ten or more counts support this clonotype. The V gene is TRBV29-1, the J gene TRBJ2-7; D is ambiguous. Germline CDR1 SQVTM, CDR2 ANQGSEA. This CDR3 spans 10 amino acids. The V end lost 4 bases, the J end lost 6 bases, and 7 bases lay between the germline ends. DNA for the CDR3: TGCAGCGTTGTCCTAACCGAGCAGTACTTC. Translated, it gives CSVVLTEQYF.

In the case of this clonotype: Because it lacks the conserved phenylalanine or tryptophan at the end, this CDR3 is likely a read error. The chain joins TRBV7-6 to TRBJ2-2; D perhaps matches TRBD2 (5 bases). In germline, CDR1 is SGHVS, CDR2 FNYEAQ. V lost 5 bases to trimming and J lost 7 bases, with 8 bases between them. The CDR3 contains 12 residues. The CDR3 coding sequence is TGTGCCAGCAGCCAAACTAGCGGGGAGCTGTTTGTT. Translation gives CASSQTSGELFV.

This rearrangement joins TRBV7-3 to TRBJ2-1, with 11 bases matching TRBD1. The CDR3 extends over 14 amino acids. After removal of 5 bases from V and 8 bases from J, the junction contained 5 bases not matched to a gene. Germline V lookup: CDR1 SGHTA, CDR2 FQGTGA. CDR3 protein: CASSPGTGGDEQFF. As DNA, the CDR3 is TGTGCCAGCAGCCCCGGGACAGGGGGGGATGAGCAGTTCTTC. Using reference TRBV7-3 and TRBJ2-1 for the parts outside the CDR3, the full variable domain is GAGVSQTPSNKVTEKGKYVELRCDPISGHTALYWYRQSLGQGPEFLIYFQGTGAADDSGLPNDRFFAVRPEGSVSTLKIQRTERGDSAVYLCASSPGTGGDEQFFGPGTRLTVL.

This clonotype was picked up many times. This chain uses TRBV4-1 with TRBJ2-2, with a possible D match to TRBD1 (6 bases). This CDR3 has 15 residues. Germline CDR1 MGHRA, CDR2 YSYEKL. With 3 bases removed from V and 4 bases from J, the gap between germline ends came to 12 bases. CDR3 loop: CASSHRDTITGELFF. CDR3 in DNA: TGCGCCAGCAGCCACCGGGACACAATCACCGGGGAGCTGTTTTTT.

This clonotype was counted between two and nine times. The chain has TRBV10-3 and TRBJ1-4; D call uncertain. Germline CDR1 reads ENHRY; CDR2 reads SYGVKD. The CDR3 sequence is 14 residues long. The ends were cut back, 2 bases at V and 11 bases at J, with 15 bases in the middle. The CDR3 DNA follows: TGTGCCATCAGTGAGGAGAACGAAAGGGCTAAACTGTTTTTT. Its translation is CAISEENERAKLFF.

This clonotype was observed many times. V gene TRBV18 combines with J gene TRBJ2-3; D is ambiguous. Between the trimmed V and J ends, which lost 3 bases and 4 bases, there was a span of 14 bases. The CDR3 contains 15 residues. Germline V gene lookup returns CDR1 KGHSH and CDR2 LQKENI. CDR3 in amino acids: CASSPLRPEADTQYF. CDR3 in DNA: TGTGCCAGCTCACCGCTGCGCCCCGAGGCAGATACGCAGTATTTT.

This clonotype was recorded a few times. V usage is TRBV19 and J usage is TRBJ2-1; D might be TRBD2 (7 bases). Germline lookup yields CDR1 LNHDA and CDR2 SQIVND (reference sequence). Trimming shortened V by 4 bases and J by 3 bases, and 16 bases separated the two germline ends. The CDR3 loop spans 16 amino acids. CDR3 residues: CASSTGTGGFYNEQFF. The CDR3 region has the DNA TGTGCCAGTAGTACCGGGACGGGGGGCTTCTACAATGAGCAGTTCTTC.

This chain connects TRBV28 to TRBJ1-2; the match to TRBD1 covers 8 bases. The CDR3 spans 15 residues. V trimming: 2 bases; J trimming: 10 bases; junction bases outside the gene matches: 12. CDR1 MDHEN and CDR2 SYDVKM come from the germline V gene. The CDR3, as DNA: TGTGCCAGCAGTTTACAGGGGGCCGAGGCCTTCGACTACACCTTC. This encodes CASSLQGAEAFDYTF.

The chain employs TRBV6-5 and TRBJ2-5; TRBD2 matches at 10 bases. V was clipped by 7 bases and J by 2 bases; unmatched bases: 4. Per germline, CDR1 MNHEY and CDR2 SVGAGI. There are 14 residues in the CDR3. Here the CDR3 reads CASTLLAGQETQYF. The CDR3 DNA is TGTGCCAGCACCCTACTAGCGGGACAAGAGACCCAGTACTTC.

CDR3 in DNA: TGTGCCAGCAGCTTAGGCTACGGGGAAGAGACCCAGTACTTC. As protein: CASSLGYGEETQYF. The chain uses TRBV7-9 and TRBJ2-5; maybe TRBD2 (5 bases). Germline CDR1 SEHNR, CDR2 FQNEAQ (reference sequence). The CDR3 is 14 amino acids. Trimming stripped 1 base from V and 3 bases from J, with 9 bases between.

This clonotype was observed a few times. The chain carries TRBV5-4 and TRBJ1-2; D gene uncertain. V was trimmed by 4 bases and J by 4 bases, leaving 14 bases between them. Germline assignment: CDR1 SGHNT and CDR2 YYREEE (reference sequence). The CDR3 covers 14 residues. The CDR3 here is CASSTGDGLYGYTF. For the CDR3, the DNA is TGTGCCAGCAGCACGGGCGACGGGCTCTATGGCTACACCTTC.

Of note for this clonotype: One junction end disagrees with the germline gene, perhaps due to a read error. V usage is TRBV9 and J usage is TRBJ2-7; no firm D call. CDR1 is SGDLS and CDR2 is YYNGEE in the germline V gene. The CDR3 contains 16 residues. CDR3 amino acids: CASSVPPDGSSYEQHF. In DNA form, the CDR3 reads TGTGCCAGCAGCGTCCCCCCGGACGGCAGCTCCTACGAGCAGCACTTC.

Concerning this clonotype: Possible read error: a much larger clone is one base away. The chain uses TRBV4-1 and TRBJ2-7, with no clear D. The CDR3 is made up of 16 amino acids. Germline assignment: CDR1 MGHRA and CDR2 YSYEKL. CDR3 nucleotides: TGCGCCTGCAGCCAAGAGAGGACGCTCGTCCCCTACGAGCAGTACTTC. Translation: CACSQERTLVPYEQYF.

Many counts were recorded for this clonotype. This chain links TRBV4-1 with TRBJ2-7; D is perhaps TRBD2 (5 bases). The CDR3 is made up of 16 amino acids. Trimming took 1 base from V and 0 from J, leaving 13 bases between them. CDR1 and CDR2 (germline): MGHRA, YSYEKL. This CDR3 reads CASSQGPRGSSYEQYF. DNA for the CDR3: TGCGCCAGCAGCCAAGGTCCCCGGGGAAGCTCCTACGAGCAGTACTTC.

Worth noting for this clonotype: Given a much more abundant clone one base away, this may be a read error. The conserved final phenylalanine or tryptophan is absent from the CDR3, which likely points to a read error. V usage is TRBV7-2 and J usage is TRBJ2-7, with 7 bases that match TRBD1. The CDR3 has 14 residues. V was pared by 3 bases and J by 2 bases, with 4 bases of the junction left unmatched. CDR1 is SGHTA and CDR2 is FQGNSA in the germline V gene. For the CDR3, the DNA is TGTGCCAGCAGCTTCATGGGACAGACCTACGAGCAGTACATC. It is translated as CASSFMGQTYEQYI.

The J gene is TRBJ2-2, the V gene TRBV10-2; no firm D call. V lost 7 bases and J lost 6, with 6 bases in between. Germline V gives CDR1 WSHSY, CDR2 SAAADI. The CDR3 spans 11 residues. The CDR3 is CASTGPGELFF. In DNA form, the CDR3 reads TGCGCCAGCACCGGACCCGGGGAGCTGTTTTTT.